The TCR beta chain under discussion was sequenced for a study of blood T cell repertoires in COVID-19 (dated by TCRdb to the early 2020s). Context from the whole study: Samples from collaborators originated in the United States, Italy and Spain and spanned both the acute and convalescent phases of COVID-19. The prospective study material was composed of cDNA or gDNA derived from T cells, B-cell-depleted T cells, or PBMCs. The dataset comprised deeply sampled blood TCRbeta repertoires from subjects exposed to, actively infected with, or recovered from COVID-19. A freely available public database, intended as a resource for researchers studying the immune response to SARS-CoV-2, is where the repertoires were released. The samples were drawn from the first 160 participants of the ongoing ImmuneRACE study and from more than 1,000 subjects provided by 6 global collaborators. Sample metadata almost always included a de-identified subject ID, COVID-19 status, age in years and sex. HLA class I and class II types, where available, came from metadata supplied by the sample provider rather than from assay-based typing. The study at large found these results: The quantity of clinical and demographic metadata differed by source and by participant and was supplied without curation.

Enrolling through a virtual design, the prospective study's participants ranged in age from roughly 18 to 89 years and lived across roughly 23 United States geographic areas. In the prospective study, cohorts were assigned on the basis of participant-reported clinical history obtained from a screening survey and a study questionnaire. Exposed participants had been in contact, within 2 weeks of entering the study, with a person who had a PCR-confirmed or clinician-diagnosed case of COVID-19. Each participant in the prospective study had whole blood, serum and a nasopharyngeal or oropharyngeal swab collected by mobile phlebotomists. Prospective study participants could optionally give additional blood draws and questionnaires over an approximately two-month period. Prospective study blood samples were shipped either frozen or at room temperature before DNA extraction. CDR1 and CDR2 (LGHDT, YNNKEL) derive from the germline V gene (reference sequence). The junction shows trimming of 1 base on V and 4 bases on J, and the gene matches do not reach 0 bases of it. The CDR3 spans 13 residues, from the cysteine through the phenylalanine. CDR3 DNA is the only sequence kept; it has 39 bases, read in frame from the first base.

This clone has a single count. Its antigen is unknown. Within one base of it there is no much larger clone, and no base qualities were kept. The identical CDR3 is also encoded by other nucleotide sequences in the sample. TCRbeta CDR3 regions were amplified from genomic DNA using the immunoSEQ Assay, a bias-controlled multiplex PCR. Per the source publication's procedure: The number of nucleated cells in each sample was estimated by amplification of reference gene primers within the assay. Sequence reads were collapsed and filtered to measure the absolute abundance of every unique TCRbeta CDR3 rearrangement. For each sample, productive Simpson clonality was calculated as the square root of Simpson's diversity index across productive rearrangements. The source is immuneACCESS, and TCRdb retained only in-frame sequences with V and J called. Part of the clones is not carried over; for the studies checked, unresolved V genes explain less than half of this, and the remainder is unexplained. Clone size and V and J calls were adopted from that table, with D and trimming inferred from the DNA. The sample table contains some 320,000 clones; only one count was recorded for 85% of them. The ten largest account for 1.9% of the sample.

This receptor chain uses TRBV3-1 (or the pseudogene TRBV3-2) and TRBJ2-7; a stretch of 8 junction bases matches TRBD1. The sample comprised PBMCs or T cells enriched from blood (not recorded which). The receptor was isolated from a woman aged 30 to 39 who had been exposed to COVID-19. The DNA sequence is given as TGTGCCAGCAGCCAAGGACAGGGGTACGAGCAGTACTTC. It specifies CASSQGQGYEQYF.